This T cell receptor (beta chain) was found in a study of CXCR3-negative and CXCR3-positive naive CD8 T cells. This CDR3 contains 17 residues. Germline CDR1 reads SGDLS; CDR2 reads YYNGEE. About this clonotype itself: Its target is unknown.

A CD45RO-CCR7+CD27+CD95- phenotype identified naive CD8+ T cells. Preparation of TRB cDNA libraries relied on 5' RACE carrying UMI labels. TCRdb re-called the 5' RACE reads; one entry per CDR3 protein, DNA not given. Across 46,000 or so distinct CDR3 sequences, the top ten clones capture 2% to 3% of the sample. Study observations and caveats: Memory CD8+ cells showed much lower diversity, while both naive subsets were comparably high. Researchers report that CXCR3-positive naive cells carry more hydrophobic TRB CDR3s than CXCR3-negative naive cells.

The TCR comes from a human donor in good health. Some clones in this sample may be carry-over from other donors' samples. Input material: naive CXCR3- CD8+ T cells from blood. The subset was: CD45RO-CCR7+CD27+CD95- naive CD8+ T cells lacking CXCR3 (TNR3-). The rearrangement links TRBV9 to TRBJ2-7; absent DNA, TCRdb's TRBD2 call cannot be checked. The CDR3 region is CASSPGPIPTGSYEQYF.